This T cell receptor (beta chain) was captured in a study of cytomegalovirus exposure and HLA in healthy donors. Germline CDR1 and CDR2: SEHNR and FQNEAQ (reference sequence). The CDR3 length is 15 residues. The study's findings and limits: Reported performance of the classifier showed diagnosis of cytomegalovirus status with high specificity and sensitivity.

In the PCR, 60 Vbeta and 13 Jbeta primers were used. Generated by immunoSEQ multiplex PCR, the TCRdb table keeps only in-frame clones and is missing some. The sample carries about 140,000 clones, roughly 85% recorded once. This clone was recorded once. Its antigen is still unknown. A read error may account for a junction end that differs from germline. The sequenced material came from PBMCs. The chain links TRBV7-9 to TRBJ2-3, with 8 bases that match TRBD2. The receptor comes from a man aged 40-50 years in good health and CMV-seropositive. Here the CDR3 DNA reads TGTTCCAGCAGCTCTCAAGCGGGAGTGCCAGATACGCAGTATTTT. Translation gives CSSSSQAGVPDTQYF.